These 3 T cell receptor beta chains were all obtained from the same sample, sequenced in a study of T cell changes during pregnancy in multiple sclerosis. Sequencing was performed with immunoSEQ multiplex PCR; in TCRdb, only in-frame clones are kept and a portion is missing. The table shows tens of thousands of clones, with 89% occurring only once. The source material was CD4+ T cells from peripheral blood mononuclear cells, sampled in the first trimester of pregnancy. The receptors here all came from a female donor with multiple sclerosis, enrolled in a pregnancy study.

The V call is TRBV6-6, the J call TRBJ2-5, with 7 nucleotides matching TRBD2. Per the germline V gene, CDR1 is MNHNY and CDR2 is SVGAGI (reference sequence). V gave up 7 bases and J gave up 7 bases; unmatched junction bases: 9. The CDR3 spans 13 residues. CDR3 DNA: TGTGCCAGCACTTTAACTAGCGTAGGGACCCAGTACTTC. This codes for CASTLTSVGTQYF.

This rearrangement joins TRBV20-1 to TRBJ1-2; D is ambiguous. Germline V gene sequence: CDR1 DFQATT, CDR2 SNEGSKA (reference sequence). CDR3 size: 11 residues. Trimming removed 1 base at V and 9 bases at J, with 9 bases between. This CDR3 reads CSARVEGSYTF. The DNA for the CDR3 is TGCAGTGCTAGAGTGGAGGGAAGCTACACCTTC.

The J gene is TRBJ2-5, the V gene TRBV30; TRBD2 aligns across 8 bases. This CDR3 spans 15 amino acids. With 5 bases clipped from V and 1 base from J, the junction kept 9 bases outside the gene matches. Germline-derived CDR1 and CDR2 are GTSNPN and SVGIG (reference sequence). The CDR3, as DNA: TGTGCCTGGGGGCCGGGGACTAGGCTCCAAGAGACCCAGTACTTC. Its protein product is CAWGPGTRLQETQYF.